The following is a T cell receptor (beta chain) sequence with its context. The antigen remains undetermined. The junction differs from germline at one of its ends, possibly a read error. PCR used 60 Vbeta primers and 13 Jbeta primers. TCRdb's table, derived via immunoSEQ multiplex PCR, lists solely in-frame clones and lacks some. The sample yields approximately 88,000 clones, 50% to 80% seen once. The record originates from a study of cytomegalovirus exposure and HLA in healthy donors. Study-wide points: Sequencing likely generated an artifact that appeared as a cluster of highly shared sequence variants. Around 18,000 TCR beta sequences were associated with HLA alleles at 0.05 false discovery rate in a later analysis. The classifier, whose performance was assessed in both the original and validation cohorts, reportedly diagnosed cytomegalovirus status with high specificity and sensitivity.

Germline V CDR1 and CDR2: ENHRY, SYGVKD. This CDR3 has 16 amino acids. The sample was PBMCs. The sequence came from a man aged 60 to 75 in good health and CMV-seronegative. This rearrangement joins TRBV10-3 to TRBJ1-1; D may be TRBD1 (6 bases). In nucleotides, the CDR3 is TGTGTCATCAGTGAGTTGGCAGGGGTTGCTAACACTGAAGCTTTCTTT. Protein: CVISELAGVANTEAFF.